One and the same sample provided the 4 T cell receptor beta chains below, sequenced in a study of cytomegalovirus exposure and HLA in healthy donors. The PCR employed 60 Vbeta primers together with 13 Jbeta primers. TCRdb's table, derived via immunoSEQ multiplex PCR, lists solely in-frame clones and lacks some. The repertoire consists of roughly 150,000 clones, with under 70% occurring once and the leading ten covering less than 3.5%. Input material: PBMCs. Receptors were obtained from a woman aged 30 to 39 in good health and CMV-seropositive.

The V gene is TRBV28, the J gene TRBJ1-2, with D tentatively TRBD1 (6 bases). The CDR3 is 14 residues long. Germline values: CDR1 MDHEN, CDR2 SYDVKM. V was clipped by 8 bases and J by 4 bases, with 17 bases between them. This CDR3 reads CASLERGIGYGYTF. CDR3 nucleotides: TGTGCCAGCTTGGAGAGGGGGATAGGCTATGGCTACACCTTC.

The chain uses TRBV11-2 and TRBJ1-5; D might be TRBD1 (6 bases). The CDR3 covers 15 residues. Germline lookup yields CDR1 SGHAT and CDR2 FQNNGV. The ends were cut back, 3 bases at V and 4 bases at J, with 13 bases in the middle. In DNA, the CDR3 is TGTGCCAGCAGCTTGGACAGTGAAGGGAATCAGCCCCAGCATTTT. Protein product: CASSLDSEGNQPQHF.

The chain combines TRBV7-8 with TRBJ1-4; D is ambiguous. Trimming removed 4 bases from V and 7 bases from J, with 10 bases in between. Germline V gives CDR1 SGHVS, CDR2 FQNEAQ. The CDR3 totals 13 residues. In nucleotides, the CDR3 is TGTGCCAGCAGCTCCGGAGGACTTGAAAAACTGTTTTTT. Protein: CASSSGGLEKLFF.

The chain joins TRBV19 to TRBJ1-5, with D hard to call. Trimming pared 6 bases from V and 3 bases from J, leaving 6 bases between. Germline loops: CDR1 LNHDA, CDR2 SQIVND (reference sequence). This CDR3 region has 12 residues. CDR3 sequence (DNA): TGTGCCAGTAGGTTTCTCAATCAGCCCCAGCATTTT. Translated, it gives CASRFLNQPQHF. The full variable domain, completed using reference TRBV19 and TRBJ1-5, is DGGITQSPKYLFRKEGQNVTLSCEQNLNHDAMYWYRQDPGQGLRLIYYSQIVNDFQKGDIAEGYSVSREKKESFPLTVTSAQKNPTAFYLCASRFLNQPQHFGDGTRLSIL.